This T cell receptor (beta chain) was obtained from a study of CD8 T cells in ankylosing spondylitis. This CDR3 is built from 16 residues. Germline-derived CDR1 and CDR2 are DFQATT and SNEGSKA (reference sequence). V gave up 5 bases and J gave up 2 bases; unmatched junction bases: 11. Study results and limitations: A TCR beta motif of roughly eight highly homologous variants appeared characteristic of ankylosing spondylitis blood.

This clonotype was found a few times. Its specificity is unknown. TCRdb processed the 5' RACE reads anew with MiXCR; each CDR3 protein has one entry. The data contain 220,000 or so distinct CDR3 sequences, about 16% of them singletons. The receptor comes from a male donor with ankylosing spondylitis. This chain uses TRBV20-1 with TRBJ2-2; TRBD1 agrees at 7 bases. Sequencing used blood, either unsorted or a sorted T cell fraction (not recorded which). The CDR3 DNA reads as TGCAGTGCTGGAGGCCCGACAGGGTCTAACACCGGGGAGCTGTTTTTT. Translated: CSAGGPTGSNTGELFF.